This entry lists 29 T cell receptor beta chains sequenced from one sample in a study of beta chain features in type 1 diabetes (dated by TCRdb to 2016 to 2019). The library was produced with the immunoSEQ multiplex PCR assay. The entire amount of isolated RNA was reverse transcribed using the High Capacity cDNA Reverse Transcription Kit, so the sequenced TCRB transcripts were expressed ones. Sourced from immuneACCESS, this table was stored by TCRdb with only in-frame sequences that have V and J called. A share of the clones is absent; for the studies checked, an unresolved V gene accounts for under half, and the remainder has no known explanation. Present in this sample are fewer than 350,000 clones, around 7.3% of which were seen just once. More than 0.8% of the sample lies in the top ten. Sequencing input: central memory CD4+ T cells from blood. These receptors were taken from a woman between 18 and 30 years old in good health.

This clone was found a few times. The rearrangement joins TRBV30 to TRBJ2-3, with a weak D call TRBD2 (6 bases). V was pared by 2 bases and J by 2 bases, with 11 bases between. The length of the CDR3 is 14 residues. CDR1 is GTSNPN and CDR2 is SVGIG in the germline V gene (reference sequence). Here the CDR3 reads CAWSRASVTDTQYF. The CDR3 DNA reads TGTGCCTGGAGTAGGGCTAGCGTCACAGATACGCAGTATTTT.

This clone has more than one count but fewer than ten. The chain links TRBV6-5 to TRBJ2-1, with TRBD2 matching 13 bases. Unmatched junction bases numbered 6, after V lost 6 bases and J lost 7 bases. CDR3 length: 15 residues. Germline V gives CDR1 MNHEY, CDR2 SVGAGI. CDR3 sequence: CASSPLAGGLNEQFF. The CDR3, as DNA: TGTGCCAGCAGCCCACTAGCGGGGGGGCTGAATGAGCAGTTCTTC.

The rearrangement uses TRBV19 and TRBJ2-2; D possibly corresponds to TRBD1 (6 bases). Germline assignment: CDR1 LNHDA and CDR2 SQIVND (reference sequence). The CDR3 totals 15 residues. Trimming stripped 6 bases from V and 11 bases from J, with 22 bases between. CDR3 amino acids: CASRGIQGFRGELFF. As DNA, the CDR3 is TGTGCCAGTAGAGGGATTCAGGGGTTCCGGGGAGAGCTGTTTTTT. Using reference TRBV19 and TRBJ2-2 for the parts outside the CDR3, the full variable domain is DGGITQSPKYLFRKEGQNVTLSCEQNLNHDAMYWYRQDPGQGLRLIYYSQIVNDFQKGDIAEGYSVSREKKESFPLTVTSAQKNPTAFYLCASRGIQGFRGELFFGEGSRLTVL.

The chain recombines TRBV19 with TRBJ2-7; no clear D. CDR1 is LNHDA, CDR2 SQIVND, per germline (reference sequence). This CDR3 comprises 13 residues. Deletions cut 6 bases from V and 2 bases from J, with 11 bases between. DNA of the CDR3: TGTGCCAGTAGACTCGGACGGGCCTACGAGCAGTACTTC. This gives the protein CASRLGRAYEQYF.

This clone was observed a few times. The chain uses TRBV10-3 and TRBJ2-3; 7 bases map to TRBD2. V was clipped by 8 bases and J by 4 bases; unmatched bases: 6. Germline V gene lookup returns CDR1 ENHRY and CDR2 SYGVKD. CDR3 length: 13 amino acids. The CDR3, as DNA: TGTGCCATCCGGCGGGAGCGAGCAGATACGCAGTATTTT. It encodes CAIRRERADTQYF.

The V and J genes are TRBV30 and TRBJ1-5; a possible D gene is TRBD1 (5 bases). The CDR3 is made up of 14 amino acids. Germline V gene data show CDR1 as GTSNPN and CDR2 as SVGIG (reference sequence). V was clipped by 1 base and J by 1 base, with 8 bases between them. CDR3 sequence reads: CAWSGGRSNQPQHF. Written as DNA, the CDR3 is TGTGCCTGGAGTGGGGGACGCAGCAATCAGCCCCAGCATTTT.

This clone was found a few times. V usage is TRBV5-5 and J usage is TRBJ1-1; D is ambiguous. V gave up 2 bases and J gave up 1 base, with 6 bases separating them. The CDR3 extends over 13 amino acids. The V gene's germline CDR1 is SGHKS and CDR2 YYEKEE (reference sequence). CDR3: CASSFYKNTEAFF. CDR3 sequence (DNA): TGTGCCAGCAGCTTCTACAAGAACACTGAAGCTTTCTTT.

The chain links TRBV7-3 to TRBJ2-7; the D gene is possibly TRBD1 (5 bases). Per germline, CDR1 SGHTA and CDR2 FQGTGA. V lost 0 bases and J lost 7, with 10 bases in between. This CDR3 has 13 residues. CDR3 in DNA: TGTGCCAGCAGCTTAACGTTTGCAGGGGAGCAGTACTTC. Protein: CASSLTFAGEQYF. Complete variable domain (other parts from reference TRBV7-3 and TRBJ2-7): GAGVSQTPSNKVTEKGKYVELRCDPISGHTALYWYRQSLGQGPEFLIYFQGTGAADDSGLPNDRFFAVRPEGSVSTLKIQRTERGDSAVYLCASSLTFAGEQYFGPGTRLTVT.

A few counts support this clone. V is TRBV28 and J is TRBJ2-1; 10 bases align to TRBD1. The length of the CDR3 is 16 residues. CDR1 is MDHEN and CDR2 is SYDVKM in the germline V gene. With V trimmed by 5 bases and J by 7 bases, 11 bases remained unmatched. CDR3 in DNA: TGTGCCAGCAGTGTGACCGGGACAGGGGCTGGGAATGAGCAGTTCTTC. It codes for CASSVTGTGAGNEQFF.

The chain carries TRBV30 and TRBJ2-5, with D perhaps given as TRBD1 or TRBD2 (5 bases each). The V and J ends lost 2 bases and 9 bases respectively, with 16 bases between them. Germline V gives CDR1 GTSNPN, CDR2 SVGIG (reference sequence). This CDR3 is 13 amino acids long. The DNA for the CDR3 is TGTGCCTGGAGTCCGCCCGGGGCTAGGGCCCAGTACTTC. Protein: CAWSPPGARAQYF. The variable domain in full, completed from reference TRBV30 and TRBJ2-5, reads SQTIHQWPATLVQPVGSPLSLECTVEGTSNPNLYWYRQAAGRGLQLLFYSVGIGQISSEVPQNLSASRPQDRQFILSSKKLLLSDSGFYLCAWSPPGARAQYFGPGTRLLVL.

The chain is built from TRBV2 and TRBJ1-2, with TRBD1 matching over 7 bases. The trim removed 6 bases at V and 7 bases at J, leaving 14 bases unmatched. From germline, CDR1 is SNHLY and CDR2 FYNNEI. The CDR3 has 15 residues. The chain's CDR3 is CASRKGQSGGVGYTF. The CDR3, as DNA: TGTGCCAGCAGGAAGGGACAGTCAGGAGGTGTTGGCTACACCTTC.

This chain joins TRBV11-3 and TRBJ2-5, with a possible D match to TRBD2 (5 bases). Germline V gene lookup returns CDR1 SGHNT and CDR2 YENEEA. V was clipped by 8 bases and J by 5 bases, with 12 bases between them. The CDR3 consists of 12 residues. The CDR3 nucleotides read TGTGCCAGCGGTGAGACGGGGGAGACCCAGTACTTC. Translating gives CASGETGETQYF.

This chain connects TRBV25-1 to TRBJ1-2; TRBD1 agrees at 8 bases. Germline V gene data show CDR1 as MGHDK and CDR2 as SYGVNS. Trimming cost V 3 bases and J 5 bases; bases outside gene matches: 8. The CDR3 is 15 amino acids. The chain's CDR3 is CASSDPDRGTYGYTF. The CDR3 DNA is TGTGCCAGCAGTGACCCTGACAGGGGCACTTATGGCTACACCTTC.

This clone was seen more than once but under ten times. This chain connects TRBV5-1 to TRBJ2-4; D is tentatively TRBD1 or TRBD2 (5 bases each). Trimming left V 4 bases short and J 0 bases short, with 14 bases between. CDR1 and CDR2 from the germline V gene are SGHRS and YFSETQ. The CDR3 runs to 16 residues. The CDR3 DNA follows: TGCGCCAGCAGCCCCGGGACGGGAATAGCCAAAAACATTCAGTACTTC. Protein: CASSPGTGIAKNIQYF.

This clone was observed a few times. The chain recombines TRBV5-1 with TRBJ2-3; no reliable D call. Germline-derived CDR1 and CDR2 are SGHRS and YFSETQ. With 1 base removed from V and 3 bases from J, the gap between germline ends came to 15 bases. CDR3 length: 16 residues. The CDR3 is CASSLKVSPSTDTQYF. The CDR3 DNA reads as TGCGCCAGCAGCTTGAAGGTTAGCCCTAGTACAGATACGCAGTATTTT.

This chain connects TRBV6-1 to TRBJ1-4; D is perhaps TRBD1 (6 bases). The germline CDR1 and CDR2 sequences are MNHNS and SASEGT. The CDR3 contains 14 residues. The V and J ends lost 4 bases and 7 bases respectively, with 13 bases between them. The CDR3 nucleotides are TGTGCCAGCAGTGCACAGGGTTACGGTGAAAAACTGTTTTTT. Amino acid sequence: CASSAQGYGEKLFF.

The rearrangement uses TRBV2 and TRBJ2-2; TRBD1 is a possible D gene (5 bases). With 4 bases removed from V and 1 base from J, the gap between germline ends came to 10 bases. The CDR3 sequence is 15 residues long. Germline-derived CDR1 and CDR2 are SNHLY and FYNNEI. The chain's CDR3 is CASSAIRGNTGELFF. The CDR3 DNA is TGTGCCAGCAGTGCTATTAGGGGGAACACCGGGGAGCTGTTTTTT.

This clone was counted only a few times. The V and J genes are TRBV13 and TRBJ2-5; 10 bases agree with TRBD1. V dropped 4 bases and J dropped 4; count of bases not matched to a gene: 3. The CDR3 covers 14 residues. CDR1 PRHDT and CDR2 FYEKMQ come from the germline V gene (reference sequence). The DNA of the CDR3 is TGTGCCAGCAGCTCCGGACAGGGGGTAGAGACCCAGTACTTC. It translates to CASSSGQGVETQYF.

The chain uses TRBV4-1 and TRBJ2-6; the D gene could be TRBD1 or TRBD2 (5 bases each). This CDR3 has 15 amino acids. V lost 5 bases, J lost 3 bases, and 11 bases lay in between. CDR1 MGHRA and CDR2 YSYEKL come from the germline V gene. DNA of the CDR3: TGCGCCAGCAGCGCCAGGGAGCTTGGGGCCAACGTCCTGACTTTC. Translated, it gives CASSARELGANVLTF.

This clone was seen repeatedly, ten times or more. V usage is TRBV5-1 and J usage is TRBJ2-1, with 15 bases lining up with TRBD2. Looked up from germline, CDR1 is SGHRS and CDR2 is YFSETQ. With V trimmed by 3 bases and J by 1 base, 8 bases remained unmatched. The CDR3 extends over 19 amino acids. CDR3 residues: CASSSPGLAGGRSYNEQFF. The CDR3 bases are TGCGCCAGCAGCTCACCGGGACTAGCGGGAGGAAGGTCCTACAATGAGCAGTTCTTC. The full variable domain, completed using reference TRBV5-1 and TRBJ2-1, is KAGVTQTPRYLIKTRGQQVTLSCSPISGHRSVSWYQQTPGQGLQFLFEYFSETQRNKGNFPGRFSGRQFSNSRSEMNVSTLELGDSALYLCASSSPGLAGGRSYNEQFFGPGTRLTVL.

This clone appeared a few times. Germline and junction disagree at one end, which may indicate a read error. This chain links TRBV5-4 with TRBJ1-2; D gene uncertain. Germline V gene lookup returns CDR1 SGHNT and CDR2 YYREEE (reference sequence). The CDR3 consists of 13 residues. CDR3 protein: CASSQDRGMRYTF. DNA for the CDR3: TGCGCCAGCAGCCAAGATCGCGGTATGAGGTACACCTTC. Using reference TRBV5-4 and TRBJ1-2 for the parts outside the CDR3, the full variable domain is ETGVTQSPTHLIKTRGQQVTLRCSSQSGHNTVSWYQQALGQGPQFIFQYYREEENGRGNFPPRFSGLQFPNYSSELNVNALELDDSALYLCASSQDRGMRYTFGSGTRLTVV.

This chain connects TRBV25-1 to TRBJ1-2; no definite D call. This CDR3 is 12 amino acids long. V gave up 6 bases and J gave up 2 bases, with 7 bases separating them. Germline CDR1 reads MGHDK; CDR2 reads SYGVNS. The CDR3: CASREQNYGYTF. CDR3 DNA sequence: TGTGCCAGCAGAGAGCAAAACTATGGCTACACCTTC.

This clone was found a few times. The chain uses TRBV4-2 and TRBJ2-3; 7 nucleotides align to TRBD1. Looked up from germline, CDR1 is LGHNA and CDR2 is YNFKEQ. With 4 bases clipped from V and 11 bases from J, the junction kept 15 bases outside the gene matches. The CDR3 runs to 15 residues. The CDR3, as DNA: TGTGCCAGCAGCCCAGAGGGGGCAGGGGCCGCCGAGCAGTATTTT. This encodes CASSPEGAGAAEQYF.

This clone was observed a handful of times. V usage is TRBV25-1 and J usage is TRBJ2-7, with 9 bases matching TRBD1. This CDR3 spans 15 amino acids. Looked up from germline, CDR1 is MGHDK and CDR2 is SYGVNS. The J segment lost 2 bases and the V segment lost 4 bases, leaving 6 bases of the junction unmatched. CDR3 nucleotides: TGTGCCAGCAGTGTTGCCGGGACAGGGACCTACGAGCAGTACTTC. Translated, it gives CASSVAGTGTYEQYF.

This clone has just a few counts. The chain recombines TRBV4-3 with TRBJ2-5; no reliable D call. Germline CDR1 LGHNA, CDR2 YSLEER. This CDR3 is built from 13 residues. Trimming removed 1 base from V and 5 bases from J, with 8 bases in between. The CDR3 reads CASSQGPSETQYF. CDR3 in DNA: TGCGCCAGCAGCCAAGGCCCGAGCGAGACCCAGTACTTC.

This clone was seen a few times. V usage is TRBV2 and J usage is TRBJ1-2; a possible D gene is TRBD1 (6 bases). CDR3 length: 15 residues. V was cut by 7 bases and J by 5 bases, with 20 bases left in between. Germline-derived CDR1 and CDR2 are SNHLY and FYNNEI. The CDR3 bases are TGTGCCAGCATCCCCAAATTTACAGGGACATATGGCTACACCTTC. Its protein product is CASIPKFTGTYGYTF.

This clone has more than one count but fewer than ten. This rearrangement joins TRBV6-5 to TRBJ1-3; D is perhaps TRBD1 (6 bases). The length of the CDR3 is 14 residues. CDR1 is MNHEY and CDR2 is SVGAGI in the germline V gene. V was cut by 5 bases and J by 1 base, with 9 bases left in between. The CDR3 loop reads CASSRRGSGNTIYF. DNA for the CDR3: TGTGCCAGCAGTCGGAGGGGGTCTGGAAACACCATATATTTT.

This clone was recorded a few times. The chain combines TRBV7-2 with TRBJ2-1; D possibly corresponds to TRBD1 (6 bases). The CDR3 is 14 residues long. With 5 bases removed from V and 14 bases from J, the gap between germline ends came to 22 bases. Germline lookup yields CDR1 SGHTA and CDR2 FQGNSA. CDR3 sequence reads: CASSLAPGVPFEFF. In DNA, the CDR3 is TGTGCCAGCAGCCTGGCGCCAGGGGTCCCTTTTGAGTTCTTC.

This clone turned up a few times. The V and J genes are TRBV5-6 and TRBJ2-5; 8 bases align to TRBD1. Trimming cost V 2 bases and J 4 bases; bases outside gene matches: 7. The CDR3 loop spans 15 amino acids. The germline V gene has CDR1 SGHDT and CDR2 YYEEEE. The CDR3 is CASSFDGQGGETQYF. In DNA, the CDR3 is TGTGCCAGCAGCTTTGACGGACAGGGAGGAGAGACCCAGTACTTC.